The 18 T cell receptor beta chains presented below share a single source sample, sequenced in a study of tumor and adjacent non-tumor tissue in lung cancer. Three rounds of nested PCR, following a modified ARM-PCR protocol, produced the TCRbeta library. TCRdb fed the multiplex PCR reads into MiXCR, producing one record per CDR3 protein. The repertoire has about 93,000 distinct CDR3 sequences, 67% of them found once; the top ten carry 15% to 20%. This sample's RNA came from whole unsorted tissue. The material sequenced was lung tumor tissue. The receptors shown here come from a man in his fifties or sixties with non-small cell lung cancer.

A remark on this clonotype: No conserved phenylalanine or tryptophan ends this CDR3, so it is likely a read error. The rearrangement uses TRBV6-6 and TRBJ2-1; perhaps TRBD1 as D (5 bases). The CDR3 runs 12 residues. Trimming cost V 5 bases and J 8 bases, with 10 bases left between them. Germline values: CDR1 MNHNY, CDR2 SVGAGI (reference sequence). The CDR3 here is CASSDQGYEQFL. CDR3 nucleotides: TGTGCCAGCAGTGATCAGGGATATGAGCAGTTCCTC.

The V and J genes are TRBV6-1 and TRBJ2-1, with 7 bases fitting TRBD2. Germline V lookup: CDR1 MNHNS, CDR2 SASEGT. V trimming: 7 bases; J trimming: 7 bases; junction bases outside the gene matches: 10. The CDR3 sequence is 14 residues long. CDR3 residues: CASIRGRGVNEQFF. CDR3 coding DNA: TGTGCCAGCATCCGGGGGAGGGGAGTGAATGAGCAGTTCTTC.

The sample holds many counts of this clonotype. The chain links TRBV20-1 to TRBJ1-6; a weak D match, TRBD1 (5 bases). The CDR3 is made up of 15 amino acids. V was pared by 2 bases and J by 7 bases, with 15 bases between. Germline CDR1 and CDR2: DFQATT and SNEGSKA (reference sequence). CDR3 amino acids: CSARSPDRGNSPLHF. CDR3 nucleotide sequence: TGCAGTGCTAGATCCCCTGACAGAGGAAATTCACCCCTCCACTTT.

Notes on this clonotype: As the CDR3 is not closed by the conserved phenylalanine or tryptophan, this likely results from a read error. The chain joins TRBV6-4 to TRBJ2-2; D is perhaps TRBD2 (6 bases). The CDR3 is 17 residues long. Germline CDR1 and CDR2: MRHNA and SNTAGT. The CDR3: CAGSRTNGGMNTGELFS. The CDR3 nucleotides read TGTGCCGGCAGTCGGACTAACGGGGGAATGAACACCGGGGAGCTGTTTTCT.

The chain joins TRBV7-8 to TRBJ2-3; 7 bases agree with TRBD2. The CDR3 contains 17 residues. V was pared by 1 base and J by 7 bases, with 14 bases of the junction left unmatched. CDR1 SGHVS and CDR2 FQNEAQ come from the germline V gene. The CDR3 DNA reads TGTGCCAGCAGCTTAGGATTACTAGCGAGAGTAGGAAATACGCAGTATTTT. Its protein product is CASSLGLLARVGNTQYF.

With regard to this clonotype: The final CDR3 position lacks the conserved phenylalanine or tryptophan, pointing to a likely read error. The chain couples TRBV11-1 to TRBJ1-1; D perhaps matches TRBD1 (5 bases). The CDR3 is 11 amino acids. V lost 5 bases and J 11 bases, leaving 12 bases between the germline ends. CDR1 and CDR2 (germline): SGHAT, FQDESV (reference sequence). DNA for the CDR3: TGTGCCAGCAGCACCGGGGGGTTTGCTTTCATT. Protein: CASSTGGFAFI.

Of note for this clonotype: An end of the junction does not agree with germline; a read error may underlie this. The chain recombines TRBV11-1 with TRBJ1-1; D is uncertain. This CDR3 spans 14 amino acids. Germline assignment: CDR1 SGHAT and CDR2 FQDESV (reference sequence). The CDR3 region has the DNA TGTGCCAGCAGCTTATCGGCGGGCGAGATTGAAGCCTTTTTT. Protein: CASSLSAGEIEAFF.

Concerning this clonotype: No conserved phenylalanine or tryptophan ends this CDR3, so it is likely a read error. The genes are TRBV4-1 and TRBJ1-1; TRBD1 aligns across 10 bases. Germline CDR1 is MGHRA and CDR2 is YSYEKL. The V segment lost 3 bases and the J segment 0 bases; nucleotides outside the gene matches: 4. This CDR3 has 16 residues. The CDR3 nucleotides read TGCGCCAGCAGCCAGGACGGGACAGGGGTGAACACTGAAGCTTTCTAT. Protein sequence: CASSQDGTGVNTEAFY.

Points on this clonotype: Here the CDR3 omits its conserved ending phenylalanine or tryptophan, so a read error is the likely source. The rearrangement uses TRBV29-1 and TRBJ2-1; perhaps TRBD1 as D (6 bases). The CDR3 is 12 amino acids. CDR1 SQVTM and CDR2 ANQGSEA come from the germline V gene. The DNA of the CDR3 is TGCAGCGTTCAGGGGTTCTACAACGAGCAGTTCTTA. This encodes CSVQGFYNEQFL.

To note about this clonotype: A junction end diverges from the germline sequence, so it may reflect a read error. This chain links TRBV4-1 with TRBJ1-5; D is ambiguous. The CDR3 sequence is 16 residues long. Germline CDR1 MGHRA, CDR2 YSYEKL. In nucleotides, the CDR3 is TGCGTCAGCAGCCAAGCCCCAGTAGGGAGCTATCAGCCCCAGCATTTC. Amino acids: CVSSQAPVGSYQPQHF.

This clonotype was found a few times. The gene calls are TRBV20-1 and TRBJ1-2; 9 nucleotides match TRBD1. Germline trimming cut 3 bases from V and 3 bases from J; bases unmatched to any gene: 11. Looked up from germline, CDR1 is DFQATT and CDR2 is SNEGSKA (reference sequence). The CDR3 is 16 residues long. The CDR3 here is CSARPLGDRVDYGYTF. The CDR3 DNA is TGCAGTGCTAGGCCCCTTGGGGACAGGGTGGACTATGGCTACACCTTC.

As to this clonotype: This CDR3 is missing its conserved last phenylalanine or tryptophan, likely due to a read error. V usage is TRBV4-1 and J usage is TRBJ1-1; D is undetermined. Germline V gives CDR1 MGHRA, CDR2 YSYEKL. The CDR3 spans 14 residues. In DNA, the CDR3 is TGCGCCAGCAGCCAACGGGAGGTGAACACTGACGCTTTCCTT. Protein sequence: CASSQREVNTDAFL.

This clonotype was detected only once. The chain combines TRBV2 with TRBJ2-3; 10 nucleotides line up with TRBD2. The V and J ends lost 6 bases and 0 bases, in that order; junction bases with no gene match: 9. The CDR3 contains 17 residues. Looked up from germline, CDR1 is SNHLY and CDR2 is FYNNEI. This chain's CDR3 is CASRDILTSGSTDTQYF. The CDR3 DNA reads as TGTGCCAGCAGGGATATTTTGACTAGCGGGAGCACAGATACGCAGTATTTT.

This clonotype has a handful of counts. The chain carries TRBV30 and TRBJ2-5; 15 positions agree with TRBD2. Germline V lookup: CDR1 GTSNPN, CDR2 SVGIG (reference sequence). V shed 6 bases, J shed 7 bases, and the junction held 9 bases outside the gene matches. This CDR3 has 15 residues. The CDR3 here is CACSPPGLAGGTQYF. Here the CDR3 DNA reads TGTGCCTGCTCACCTCCGGGACTAGCGGGAGGGACCCAGTACTTC.

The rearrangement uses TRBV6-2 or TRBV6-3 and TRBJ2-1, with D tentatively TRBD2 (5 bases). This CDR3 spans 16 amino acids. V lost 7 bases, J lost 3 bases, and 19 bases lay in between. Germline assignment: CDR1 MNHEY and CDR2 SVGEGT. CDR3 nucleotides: TGTGCCAGCACATCCCCAGAGGGTGGGTACTACAATGAGCAGTTCTTC. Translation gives CASTSPEGGYYNEQFF.

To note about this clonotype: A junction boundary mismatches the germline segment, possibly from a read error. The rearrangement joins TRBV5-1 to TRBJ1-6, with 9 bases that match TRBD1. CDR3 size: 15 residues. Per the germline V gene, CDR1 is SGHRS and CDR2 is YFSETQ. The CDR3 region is CDSSVGQGGNSSLHF. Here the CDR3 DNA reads TGCGACAGCAGCGTGGGACAGGGAGGCAATTCATCCCTCCACTTT.

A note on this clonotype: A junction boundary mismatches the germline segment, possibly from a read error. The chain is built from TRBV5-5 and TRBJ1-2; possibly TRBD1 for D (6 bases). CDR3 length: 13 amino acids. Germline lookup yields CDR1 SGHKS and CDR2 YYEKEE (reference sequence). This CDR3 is CTSSLGTGAGYTF. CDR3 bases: TGTACCAGCAGCTTGGGGACGGGGGCCGGCTACACCTTC.

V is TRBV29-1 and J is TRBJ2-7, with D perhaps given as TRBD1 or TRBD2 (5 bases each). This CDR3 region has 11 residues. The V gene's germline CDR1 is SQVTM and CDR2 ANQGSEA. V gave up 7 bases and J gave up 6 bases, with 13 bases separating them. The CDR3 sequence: CSGTMDSEQYF. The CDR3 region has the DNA TGCAGCGGGACAATGGACTCCGAGCAGTACTTC.